The 20 T cell receptor beta chains in this list originate from one sample, sequenced in a study of blood T cell repertoires in COVID-19. Measured with immunoSEQ multiplex PCR; TCRdb has only the in-frame clones, and not every one. The data show a few hundred thousand clones, about 88% seen once. Sequenced: PBMCs or T cells enriched from blood (not recorded which). The receptors were sampled from a woman aged 18 to 35 who had been exposed to COVID-19.

This clone was seen a handful of times. The gene calls are TRBV6-4 and TRBJ2-3; TRBD2 aligns across 12 bases. CDR3 length equals 15 residues. Losses at the gene ends were 6 bases for V and 2 bases for J; bases not matched to a gene: 3. Per the germline V gene, CDR1 is MRHNA and CDR2 is SNTAGT. The CDR3 region has the DNA TGTGCCAGCAGCGGACTAGCGGGGAACACAGATACGCAGTATTTT. Translating it yields CASSGLAGNTDTQYF.

This chain connects TRBV29-1 to TRBJ2-1; 7 bases match TRBD2. Looked up from germline, CDR1 is SQVTM and CDR2 is ANQGSEA. The junction had 9 bases not matched to a gene; V was cut back by 6 bases and J by 4 bases. This CDR3 region has 14 residues. DNA of the CDR3: TGCAGCGTCGCCAGCGGGGCGGGGTACAATGAGCAGTTCTTC. Its translation: CSVASGAGYNEQFF.

The rearrangement joins TRBV6-4 to TRBJ1-5; D is uncertain. The length of the CDR3 is 15 residues. V shed 5 bases and J shed 4 bases, with 15 bases lying between them. Looked up from germline, CDR1 is MRHNA and CDR2 is SNTAGT. The CDR3 DNA reads as TGTGCCAGCAGTTCACTACCAGGCGGGAATCAGCCCCAGCATTTT. This translates into CASSSLPGGNQPQHF.

The rearrangement uses TRBV28 and TRBJ2-6, with a tentative D call TRBD1 (5 bases). CDR1 is MDHEN and CDR2 is SYDVKM in the germline V gene. V lost 6 bases and J lost 0, with 12 bases in between. CDR3 length equals 16 residues. The CDR3 loop is CASRSGSVSGANVLTF. DNA of the CDR3: TGTGCCAGCAGGTCAGGGTCCGTCTCTGGGGCCAACGTCCTGACTTTC.

This clone was seen just once. The chain couples TRBV10-3 to TRBJ1-2; 9 positions agree with TRBD1. The V and J ends lost 8 bases and 6 bases, in that order; junction bases with no gene match: 13. This CDR3 contains 15 residues. Germline lookup yields CDR1 ENHRY and CDR2 SYGVKD. CDR3 sequence: CAILSLPGQGNGYTF. CDR3 nucleotide sequence: TGTGCCATCTTATCCCTCCCGGGACAGGGAAATGGCTACACCTTC.

The rearrangement links TRBV19 to TRBJ1-1; 11 nucleotides match TRBD1. Looked up from germline, CDR1 is LNHDA and CDR2 is SQIVND (reference sequence). There are 15 residues in the CDR3. Germline trimming cut 5 bases from V and 5 bases from J; bases unmatched to any gene: 7. The CDR3 loop is CASSEDRGHVTEAFF. CDR3 bases: TGTGCCAGTAGTGAGGACAGGGGGCATGTAACTGAAGCTTTCTTT.

The chain employs TRBV7-9 and TRBJ1-2; unclear D gene. The CDR3 runs to 14 residues. V lost 0 bases to trimming and J lost 4 bases, with 9 bases between them. The germline V gene has CDR1 SEHNR and CDR2 FQNEAQ (reference sequence). CDR3 DNA sequence: TGTGCCAGCAGCTTAGCAGGCAGGCCCTATGGCTACACCTTC. Translating it yields CASSLAGRPYGYTF.

The chain uses TRBV11-2 and TRBJ2-7; D is possibly TRBD2 (6 bases). The germline CDR1 and CDR2 sequences are SGHAT and FQNNGV. This CDR3 has 16 residues. V lost 5 bases, J lost 5 bases, and 22 bases lay in between. DNA of the CDR3: TGTGCCAGCAGCATAAGAACTAGCCTTCTTCGCAACGAGCAGTACTTC. Translating it yields CASSIRTSLLRNEQYF.

The sample holds one count of this clone. J is TRBJ2-3 and V is TRBV19; no clear D gene. V was trimmed by 3 bases and J by 3 bases, leaving 10 bases between them. CDR1 LNHDA and CDR2 SQIVND come from the germline V gene (reference sequence). The CDR3 spans 14 residues. CDR3 DNA: TGTGCCAGTAGTATTACTTTCATGACAGATACGCAGTATTTT. It encodes CASSITFMTDTQYF.

V and J are TRBV30 and TRBJ2-7; a weak D match, TRBD1 (6 bases). V shed 3 bases and J shed 4 bases, with 13 bases lying between them. The CDR3 consists of 13 residues. From germline, CDR1 is GTSNPN and CDR2 SVGIG (reference sequence). This CDR3 reads CAWSTGNSYEQYF. The CDR3 region has the DNA TGTGCCTGGAGCACAGGGAATTCGTACGAGCAGTACTTC. Together with reference TRBV30 and TRBJ2-7, the CDR3 gives the full variable domain: SQTIHQWPATLVQPVGSPLSLECTVEGTSNPNLYWYRQAAGRGLQLLFYSVGIGQISSEVPQNLSASRPQDRQFILSSKKLLLSDSGFYLCAWSTGNSYEQYFGPGTRLTVT.

The gene calls are TRBV29-1 and TRBJ1-4; no firm D call. Trimming took off 0 bases at V and 13 bases at J, with 15 bases between the two ends. This CDR3 region has 13 residues. Germline V gives CDR1 SQVTM, CDR2 ANQGSEA. The CDR3 DNA is TGCAGCGTTGAAGACAGATTGAGCTCGGGACTGTTTTTT. Protein: CSVEDRLSSGLFF.

V is TRBV2 and J is TRBJ1-4; no reliable D call. The CDR3 length is 11 residues. Germline V gene lookup returns CDR1 SNHLY and CDR2 FYNNEI. V was trimmed by 8 bases and J by 8 bases, leaving 9 bases between them. The CDR3, as DNA: TGTGCCAGCGACGGAGACGAAAAACTGTTTTTT. This translates into CASDGDEKLFF.

The rearrangement joins TRBV7-6 to TRBJ2-3, with TRBD1 matching 10 bases. Losses at the gene ends were 5 bases for V and 2 bases for J; bases not matched to a gene: 7. The CDR3 is made up of 16 amino acids. In germline, CDR1 is SGHVS, CDR2 FNYEAQ. Here the CDR3 DNA reads TGTGCCAGCAGCCGATATGACAGGGGGCACACAGATACGCAGTATTTT. Amino acids: CASSRYDRGHTDTQYF. The whole variable domain, filled in from reference TRBV7-6 and TRBJ2-3, reads GAGVSQSPRYKVTKRGQDVALRCDPISGHVSLYWYRQALGQGPEFLTYFNYEAQQDKSGLPNDRFSAERPEGSISTLTIQRTEQRDSAMYRCASSRYDRGHTDTQYFGPGTRLTVL.

This clone was detected a few times. The CDR3 region is CASSADSSYNSPLHF. The CDR3 coding sequence is TGTGCCAGCAGTGCCGACAGCTCCTATAATTCACCCCTCCACTTT. This chain joins TRBV25-1 and TRBJ1-6; D possibly corresponds to TRBD1 (5 bases). V was pared by 4 bases and J by 0 bases, with 7 bases between. The CDR3 sequence is 15 residues long. Germline-derived CDR1 and CDR2 are MGHDK and SYGVNS. Using reference TRBV25-1 and TRBJ1-6 for the parts outside the CDR3, the full variable domain is EADIYQTPRYLVIGTGKKITLECSQTMGHDKMYWYQQDPGMELHLIHYSYGVNSTEKGDLSSESTVSRIRTEHFPLTLESARPSHTSQYLCASSADSSYNSPLHFGNGTRLTVT.

The V and J genes are TRBV28 and TRBJ1-4, with D uncertain. The CDR3 extends over 17 amino acids. Trimming removed 6 bases from V and 0 bases from J, with 17 bases in between. Germline CDR1 MDHEN, CDR2 SYDVKM. The CDR3 DNA sequence: TGTGCCAGCAGCCATCGAGCCCGCTTTGCAACTAATGAAAAACTGTTTTTT. It translates to CASSHRARFATNEKLFF.

Note on this clone: The sample carries other DNA sequences with the same CDR3. The V gene is TRBV10-3, the J gene TRBJ1-5, with 8 bases that match TRBD1. The CDR3 sequence is 14 residues long. In germline, CDR1 is ENHRY, CDR2 SYGVKD. Trimming removed 4 bases from V and 1 base from J; junction bases left unmatched: 0. The CDR3 sequence is CAISGTGSNQPQHF. As DNA, the CDR3 is TGTGCCATCAGTGGGACAGGGAGCAATCAGCCCCAGCATTTT.

J is TRBJ1-1 and V is TRBV7-2; a possible D gene is TRBD1 (6 bases). The length of the CDR3 is 14 residues. Germline V gene sequence: CDR1 SGHTA, CDR2 FQGNSA. V was trimmed by 5 bases and J by 5 bases, leaving 15 bases between them. The CDR3 here is CASSQGGYGTEAFF. The CDR3 nucleotides are TGTGCCAGCAGCCAAGGGGGTTACGGGACTGAAGCTTTCTTT.

The CDR3 DNA reads as TGTGCCAGCAGTAGCGACAGGCAACCCTACGAGCAGTACTTC. This encodes CASSSDRQPYEQYF. The chain joins TRBV6-6 to TRBJ2-7; weak D call: TRBD1 (6 bases). The V gene lost 5 bases and the J gene lost 2 bases, with 13 bases spanning the gap. The CDR3 has 14 residues. CDR1 is MNHNY, CDR2 SVGAGI, per germline (reference sequence).

This chain connects TRBV18 to TRBJ2-1, with D perhaps TRBD2 (5 bases). CDR3 length: 15 amino acids. V lost 3 bases to trimming and J lost 0 bases, with 9 bases between them. Per the germline V gene, CDR1 is KGHSH and CDR2 is LQKENI. Here the CDR3 DNA reads TGTGCCAGCTCACCTGGACTCAGCTCCTACAATGAGCAGTTCTTC. Protein product: CASSPGLSSYNEQFF.

The chain uses TRBV5-1 and TRBJ2-1; D remains ambiguous. Per the germline V gene, CDR1 is SGHRS and CDR2 is YFSETQ. V was clipped by 2 bases and J by 4 bases, with 13 bases between them. The CDR3 runs 15 residues. The CDR3 DNA sequence: TGCGCCAGCAGCTTAACGGGTTCGGAGTACAATGAGCAGTTCTTC. It translates to CASSLTGSEYNEQFF.